Many counts were recorded for the clone carrying this TCR beta chain. The data are from a study of early T cells in non-severe SARS-CoV-2 infection. Losses at the gene ends were 0 bases for V and 5 bases for J; bases not matched to a gene: 4. Germline CDR1 MGHRA, CDR2 YSYEKL. This CDR3 is built from 14 residues. One entry per CDR3 protein results from TCRdb running MiXCR on the 5' RACE reads. The sample contains about 64,000 distinct CDR3 sequences, 10% to 12% of which appear only once. V is TRBV4-1 and J is TRBJ2-7; 7 bases fit TRBD2. This receptor was taken from an adult who was a healthcare worker with PCR-confirmed SARS-CoV-2 infection or an uninfected control (not recorded which). This specimen consisted of whole blood, obtained at baseline. CDR3 residues: CASSQEGLSDEQYF. DNA of the CDR3: TGCGCCAGCAGCCAAGAGGGACTATCGGACGAGCAGTACTTC.